The clone carrying this T cell receptor (beta chain) has at least ten counts. Antigen specificity is unknown. The source of the sample is a study of immune heterogeneity within non-small cell lung tumors. General study results and limits: The high-frequency T-cell receptor beta clonotypes mostly did not match up between individual patients.

CDR1 and CDR2 (germline): WNHNN, SYGVQD (reference sequence). This CDR3 region has 11 residues. Between the trimmed V and J ends, which lost 3 bases and 6 bases, there was a span of 6 bases. TCRs were amplified from approximately 0.65 ug gDNA of bulk tumor per sample. During surgery, each primary tumor gave multiple biopsies spaced as far apart as possible. Samples came from untreated patients having curative surgery for newly diagnosed non-small cell lung cancer. Amplification of TCR beta CDR3 was performed by multiplex PCR with 32 V and 13 J primers. Using its own MiXCR run on the multiplex PCR reads, TCRdb lists one record per CDR3 protein. The repertoire holds 20,000 to 25,000 distinct CDR3 sequences, around 28% seen once, with about 3.9% in the top ten.

The gene calls are TRBV10-1 and TRBJ2-7, with no clear D. The sequence was obtained from a man in his forties with non-small cell lung cancer. The sample was lung tumor tissue. This CDR3 reads CASSDAGEQYF. The DNA of the CDR3 is TGCGCCAGCAGTGATGCTGGCGAGCAGTACTTC.